Here is one T cell receptor (beta chain) with its context. Its cognate antigen is unknown. This entry belongs to a study of T-cell memory formation after mild COVID-19. About the study: The study found TCR clusters largely donor specific.

Using its own MiXCR run on the 5' RACE reads, TCRdb lists one record per CDR3 protein. The table lists 250,000 to 400,000 distinct CDR3 sequences, 14% of them singletons. General observations from the study: Clones contracting day 15 to 85 were balanced CD4/CD8; later expanders leaned CD4+. Memory from before infection featured some responding clones, which suggests cross-reactive memory joined.

Specimen: PBMCs or a T cell subset sorted from them (not recorded which). The sequence came from a man younger than 35 who had mild COVID-19 (a few samples of this study predate the infection). Cell type and time point are not known.

CDR3 sequence: CASSLSTGLTEAFF. CDR3 bases: TGTGCCAGCAGCCTAAGTACGGGCTTGACTGAAGCTTTCTTT. V usage is TRBV7-8 and J usage is TRBJ1-1; D unclear. This CDR3 contains 14 residues. Between the trimmed V and J ends, which lost 5 bases and 5 bases, there was a span of 15 bases. Germline lookup yields CDR1 SGHVS and CDR2 FQNEAQ. The entire variable domain, with the rest obtained from reference TRBV7-8 and TRBJ1-1, is as follows: GAGVSQSPRYKVAKRGQDVALRCDPISGHVSLFWYQQALGQGPEFLTYFQNEAQLDKSGLPSDRFFAERPEGSVSTLKIQRTQQEDSAVYLCASSLSTGLTEAFFGQGTRLTVV.